Shown below are 23 T cell receptor beta chains from a single sample sequenced in a study of T cell changes during pregnancy in multiple sclerosis. Data came from immunoSEQ multiplex PCR; TCRdb stores just in-frame clones and leaves some out. The sample records under 45,000 clones, 91% being singletons. Here the sequenced sample was CD4+ T cells from peripheral blood mononuclear cells, taken in the second trimester of pregnancy. These receptors were obtained from a female donor in good health, enrolled as a control in a pregnancy study.

The chain couples TRBV27 to TRBJ1-3, with D maybe TRBD1 (6 bases). Germline CDR1 and CDR2: MNHEY and SMNVEV (reference sequence). The V end lost 3 bases, the J end lost 8 bases, and 26 bases lay between the germline ends. This CDR3 has 18 amino acids. CDR3 loop: CASSFIMSTGLSRYTIYF. In DNA, the CDR3 is TGTGCCAGCAGTTTTATTATGTCCACAGGGCTGAGTCGGTACACCATATATTTT.

J is TRBJ2-2 and V is TRBV11-3, with unresolved D. The CDR3 consists of 14 residues. Trimming pared 5 bases from V and 2 bases from J, leaving 9 bases between. CDR1 SGHNT and CDR2 YENEEA come from the germline V gene. The CDR3 DNA reads TGTGCCAGCAGCCCAGGATATAACACCGGGGAGCTGTTTTTT. It translates to CASSPGYNTGELFF. The full variable domain, rest sourced from reference TRBV11-3 and TRBJ2-2, is EAGVVQSPRYKIIEKKQPVAFWCNPISGHNTLYWYLQNLGQGPELLIRYENEEAVDDSQLPKDRFSAERLKGVDSTLKIQPAELGDSAVYLCASSPGYNTGELFFGEGSRLTVL.

The count of this clone is one. The rearrangement uses TRBV15 and TRBJ2-5, with TRBD1 matching over 8 bases. The CDR3 sequence is 15 residues long. Germline V lookup: CDR1 LNHNV, CDR2 YYDKDF (reference sequence). After removal of 2 bases from V and 5 bases from J, the junction contained 7 bases not matched to a gene. The chain's CDR3 is CATSRSGQGSETQYF. The CDR3 nucleotides are TGTGCCACCAGCAGAAGCGGACAGGGATCGGAGACCCAGTACTTC.

To note about this clone: Other DNA sequences from this sample encode an identical CDR3 as well. This sequence joins TRBV9 and TRBJ1-3, with 7 bases lining up with TRBD1. This CDR3 is 17 amino acids long. Germline V gives CDR1 SGDLS, CDR2 YYNGEE. V gave up 4 bases and J gave up 4 bases; unmatched junction bases: 14. CDR3 sequence (DNA): TGTGCCAGCAGCCCCCGATACGGACAGGTCGGCGGAAACACCATATATTTT. Translating gives CASSPRYGQVGGNTIYF.

V usage is TRBV2 and J usage is TRBJ1-4; D is possibly TRBD1 (5 bases). The V gene's germline CDR1 is SNHLY and CDR2 FYNNEI. The CDR3 is made up of 16 amino acids. The germline V and J ends were trimmed by 7 bases and 8 bases, with 23 bases remaining between them. The CDR3 DNA follows: TGTGCCAGCACCTCCCGGGGGGAACTTCTCGGGGAAAAACTGTTTTTT. Amino acid sequence: CASTSRGELLGEKLFF.

The gene calls are TRBV2 and TRBJ1-1; D ambiguous. The CDR3 loop spans 13 amino acids. The germline V and J ends were trimmed by 7 bases and 3 bases, with 12 bases remaining between them. Germline V lookup: CDR1 SNHLY, CDR2 FYNNEI. CDR3 nucleotides: TGTGCCAGCACCGGGGAGAGGGACACTGAAGCTTTCTTT. This codes for CASTGERDTEAFF.

This rearrangement joins TRBV4-1 to TRBJ1-1; a weak D match, TRBD1 (5 bases). The CDR3 has 15 amino acids. The germline CDR1 and CDR2 sequences are MGHRA and YSYEKL. Trimming took 0 bases from V and 5 from J, leaving 13 bases between them. This chain's CDR3 is CASSQDGGEGTEAFF. The DNA of the CDR3 is TGCGCCAGCAGCCAAGACGGGGGGGAGGGGACTGAAGCTTTCTTT.

The chain is built from TRBV18 and TRBJ2-3; maybe TRBD1 (5 bases). The germline gives CDR1 KGHSH, CDR2 LQKENI. Trimming took 2 bases from V and 2 from J, leaving 8 bases between them. There are 14 residues in the CDR3. CDR3 sequence reads: CASSPRGSTDTQYF. The CDR3 nucleotides read TGTGCCAGCTCACCAAGGGGTTCCACAGATACGCAGTATTTT.

A single count supports this clone. The chain is built from TRBV9 and TRBJ2-5; 10 bases fit TRBD2. Losses at the gene ends were 0 bases for V and 4 bases for J; bases not matched to a gene: 9. Germline V lookup: CDR1 SGDLS, CDR2 YYNGEE. The CDR3 contains 17 residues. The chain's CDR3 is CASSVELAGGLLETQYF. The CDR3 DNA reads as TGTGCCAGCAGCGTAGAATTAGCGGGGGGTCTGTTAGAGACCCAGTACTTC.

The chain joins TRBV2 to TRBJ1-5, with 8 bases matching TRBD1. The J segment lost 6 bases and the V segment lost 0 bases, leaving 7 bases of the junction unmatched. The CDR3 length is 16 residues. Germline V gene lookup returns CDR1 SNHLY and CDR2 FYNNEI. The DNA of the CDR3 is TGTGCCAGCAGTGAAGCCCCAGGGGGCGGGGGTCAGCCCCAGCATTTT. Residues: CASSEAPGGGGQPQHF. The entire variable domain, with the rest obtained from reference TRBV2 and TRBJ1-5, is as follows: EPEVTQTPSHQVTQMGQEVILRCVPISNHLYFYWYRQILGQKVEFLVSFYNNEISEKSEIFDDQFSVERPDGSNFTLKIRSTKLEDSAMYFCASSEAPGGGGQPQHFGDGTRLSIL.

This clone was recorded a few times. The rearrangement links TRBV6-1 to TRBJ1-1, with 9 positions matching TRBD1. This CDR3 region has 13 residues. J was trimmed by 8 bases and V by 2 bases; bases with no gene match: 3. CDR1 and CDR2 (germline): MNHNS, SASEGT. The CDR3 loop is CASSETGTGEAFF. Here the CDR3 DNA reads TGTGCCAGCAGTGAAACCGGGACAGGGGAAGCTTTCTTT.

The DNA for the CDR3 is TGTGCCAGCTCACCGGGACAGACAAACTATGGCTACACCTTC. Its translation: CASSPGQTNYGYTF. The chain joins TRBV18 to TRBJ1-2; TRBD1 agrees at 7 bases. This CDR3 is 14 amino acids long. Germline values: CDR1 KGHSH, CDR2 LQKENI. J lost 2 bases, V lost 3 bases, and 3 bases had no gene match.

This chain joins TRBV7-6 and TRBJ2-7; 11 bases match TRBD2. With V trimmed by 4 bases and J by 7 bases, 12 bases remained unmatched. In germline, CDR1 is SGHVS, CDR2 FNYEAQ. This CDR3 region has 16 residues. The DNA for the CDR3 is TGTGCCAGCAGCTCCCCAACTAGCGGGGGAGAGGGGGAGCAGTACTTC. It translates to CASSSPTSGGEGEQYF.

The V and J genes are TRBV6-1 and TRBJ1-6; 7 nucleotides agree with TRBD1. CDR3 length: 14 residues. Looked up from germline, CDR1 is MNHNS and CDR2 is SASEGT. After removal of 6 bases from V and 10 bases from J, the junction contained 9 bases not matched to a gene. CDR3 in amino acids: CASRERQGYSPLHF. The CDR3 bases are TGTGCCAGCAGAGAACGACAGGGATACTCACCCCTCCACTTT.

This chain joins TRBV7-2 and TRBJ2-7, with unresolved D. The V and J ends lost 3 bases and 0 bases respectively, with 9 bases between them. Germline loops: CDR1 SGHTA, CDR2 FQGNSA. The CDR3 has 14 amino acids. The CDR3 region has the DNA TGTGCCAGCAGCTTCTACTTGAGCTCCTACGAGCAGTACTTC. This codes for CASSFYLSSYEQYF.

This sequence joins TRBV2 and TRBJ1-4; D is undetermined. V was clipped by 3 bases and J by 0 bases, with 5 bases between them. The CDR3 runs 14 residues. Germline V gives CDR1 SNHLY, CDR2 FYNNEI. The CDR3 loop is CASSDRATNEKLFF. CDR3 coding DNA: TGTGCCAGCAGTGACCGAGCAACTAATGAAAAACTGTTTTTT.

This clone has a handful of counts. The rearrangement links TRBV10-3 to TRBJ2-7, with D perhaps matching TRBD2 (7 bases). Germline assignment: CDR1 ENHRY and CDR2 SYGVKD. Trimming pared 6 bases from V and 5 bases from J, leaving 17 bases between. The CDR3 consists of 14 residues. The CDR3 nucleotides read TGTGCCATCAGAGATTCCGGGGGGCGGAACGAGCAGTACTTC. This codes for CAIRDSGGRNEQYF.

The chain recombines TRBV6-1 with TRBJ1-1, with 8 nucleotides matching TRBD1. Germline V CDR1 and CDR2: MNHNS, SASEGT. V shed 4 bases, J shed 1 base, and the junction held 2 bases outside the gene matches. This CDR3 is built from 14 residues. The CDR3 spells CASSVTGGNTEAFF. The CDR3, as DNA: TGTGCCAGCAGTGTTACAGGGGGGAACACTGAAGCTTTCTTT.

V gene TRBV6-5 combines with J gene TRBJ2-7; D perhaps matches TRBD2 (5 bases). The length of the CDR3 is 14 residues. Germline V gives CDR1 MNHEY, CDR2 SVGAGI. The V end lost 5 bases, the J end lost 6 bases, and 17 bases lay between the germline ends. The chain's CDR3 is CASSPGISSGEQYF. Here the CDR3 DNA reads TGTGCCAGCAGTCCCGGGATCTCCTCAGGCGAGCAGTACTTC.

The chain recombines TRBV21-1 with TRBJ1-3. TRBV21-1 is shown as a pseudogene. There are 12 residues in the CDR3. CDR3 in DNA: TGTGCCAAACCGGAGGACGGAAACACCATATATTTT. Its protein product is CAKPEDGNTIYF.

Concerning this clone itself: This sample also contains other DNA sequences that code for the same CDR3. The rearrangement joins TRBV11-3 to TRBJ2-1; 12 bases match TRBD2. The V segment lost 0 bases and the J segment 4 bases; nucleotides outside the gene matches: 7. Germline V gene data show CDR1 as SGHNT and CDR2 as YENEEA. The CDR3 runs 18 residues. CDR3 nucleotides: TGTGCCAGCAGCTTAGATCAAGGGGGGACTAGCGGGTACAATGAGCAGTTCTTC. It specifies CASSLDQGGTSGYNEQFF.

J is TRBJ2-7 and V is TRBV19; 9 positions match TRBD1. The CDR3 is made up of 15 amino acids. Germline V gene lookup returns CDR1 LNHDA and CDR2 SQIVND (reference sequence). After removal of 1 base from V and 0 bases from J, the junction contained 1 base not matched to a gene. The DNA of the CDR3 is TGTGCCAGTAGTATAGGGGACAGGGTCTCCTACGAGCAGTACTTC. It encodes CASSIGDRVSYEQYF.

The chain uses TRBV11-3 and TRBJ2-1; 9 bases fit TRBD2. This CDR3 spans 14 amino acids. Germline CDR1 and CDR2: SGHNT and YENEEA. V dropped 5 bases and J dropped 7; count of bases not matched to a gene: 6. The CDR3 sequence is CASSHSGSRNEQFF. In DNA, the CDR3 is TGTGCCAGCAGCCATAGCGGGAGTAGGAATGAGCAGTTCTTC.